The T cell receptor (beta chain) described here comes from a study of patients and donors after allogeneic stem cell transplantation. CDR3 length equals 14 residues. The ends were cut back, 10 bases at V and 1 base at J, with 17 bases in the middle. The germline gives CDR1 MDHEN, CDR2 SYDVKM. MiXCR was run by TCRdb on the RT-PCR reads, yielding one entry per CDR3 protein. The repertoire holds 800,000 to 1,000,000 distinct CDR3 sequences, 15% to 20% seen once, with 6% in the top ten. The source of this sequence is a human donor who was either an allogeneic HSCT recipient or a stem cell or donor lymphocyte infusion donor (not recorded which). It is not recorded whose cells these are; they may come from a transplant donor. The chain links TRBV28 to TRBJ2-7; tentatively, D is TRBD1 (8 bases). The sample taken for sequencing was blood, either unsorted or a sorted T cell fraction (not recorded which). The CDR3 reads CATSTGGGSYEQYF. CDR3 nucleotides: TGTGCCACCTCAACAGGGGGGGGTTCCTACGAGCAGTACTTC.